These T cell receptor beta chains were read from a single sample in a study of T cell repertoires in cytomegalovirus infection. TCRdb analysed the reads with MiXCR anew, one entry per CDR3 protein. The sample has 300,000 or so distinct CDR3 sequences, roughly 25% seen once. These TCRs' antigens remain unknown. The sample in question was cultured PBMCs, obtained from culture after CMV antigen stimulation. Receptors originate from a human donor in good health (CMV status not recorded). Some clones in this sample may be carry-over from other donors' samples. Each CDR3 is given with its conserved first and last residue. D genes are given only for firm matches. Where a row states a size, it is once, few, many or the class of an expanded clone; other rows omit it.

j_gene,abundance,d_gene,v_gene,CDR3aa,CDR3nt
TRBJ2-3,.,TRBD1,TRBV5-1,CASSLREGTAQYF,TGCGCCAGCAGCCTAAGAGAGGGGACAGCGCAGTATTTT
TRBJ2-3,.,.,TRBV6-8,CASSSPRGTDTQYF,TGTGCCAGCAGTTCTCCTAGGGGCACAGATACGCAGTATTTT
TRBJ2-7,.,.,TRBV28,CASSLKFYEQYF,TGTGCCAGCAGTTTAAAGTTCTACGAGCAGTACTTC
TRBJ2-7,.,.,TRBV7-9,CASSSTLKEREEYF,TGTGCCAGCAGCTCAACGTTAAAGGAAAGGGAGGAGTACTTC
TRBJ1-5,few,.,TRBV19,CASSIQEYSNQPQHF,TGTGCCAGTAGTATTCAGGAGTATAGCAATCAGCCCCAGCATTTT
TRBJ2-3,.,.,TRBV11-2,CASSFPPFADTQYF,TGTGCCAGCAGCTTTCCCCCGTTCGCAGATACGCAGTATTTT
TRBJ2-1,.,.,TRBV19,CASSSYVGRVSEQFF,TGTGCCAGTAGCTCATATGTCGGTAGGGTCTCTGAGCAGTTCTTC
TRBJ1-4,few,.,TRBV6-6,CASSYSGPVVNEKLFF,TGTGCCAGCAGTTACTCTGGGCCAGTCGTGAATGAAAAACTGTTTTTT
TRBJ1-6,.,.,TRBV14,CASSQGNSPLHF,TGTGCCAGCAGCCAAGGGAATTCACCCCTCCACTTT
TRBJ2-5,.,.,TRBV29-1,CSAAPGPETQYF,TGCAGCGCCGCCCCTGGGCCGGAGACCCAGTACTTC
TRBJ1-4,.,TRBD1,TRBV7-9,CASSHTGTVEEKLFF,TGTGCCAGCAGCCACACCGGGACAGTGGAGGAAAAACTGTTTTTT
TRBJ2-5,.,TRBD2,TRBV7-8,CASSQRGLAGFRTQYF,TGTGCCAGCAGCCAGCGGGGACTAGCGGGATTTAGGACCCAGTACTTC
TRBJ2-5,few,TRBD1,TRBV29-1,CSVFRGPETQYF,TGCAGCGTTTTCAGGGGGCCGGAGACCCAGTACTTC
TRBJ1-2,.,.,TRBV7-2,CASSPPPPYGYTF,TGTGCCAGCAGCCCCCCACCCCCCTATGGCTACACCTTC
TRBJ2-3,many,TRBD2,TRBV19,CASTGGGSTDTQYF,TGTGCCAGTACGGGCGGGGGTAGCACAGATACGCAGTATTTT
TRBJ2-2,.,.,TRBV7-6,CASSLETDTGELFF,TGTGCTAGCAGCTTAGAGACGGACACCGGGGAGCTGTTTTTT
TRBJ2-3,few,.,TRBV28,CASRGAGVGTDTQYF,TGTGCCAGCAGGGGGGCGGGAGTAGGGACAGATACGCAGTATTTT
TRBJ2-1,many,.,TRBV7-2,CASSSGGLPGQFF,TGTGCCAGCAGCTCGGGGGGCCTTCCAGGGCAGTTCTTC
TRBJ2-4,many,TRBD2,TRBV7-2,CASSQSGTNENIQYF,TGTGCCAGCAGCCAATCCGGGACTAACGAAAACATTCAGTACTTC
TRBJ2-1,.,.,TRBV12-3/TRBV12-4,CASSLGGSLPYNEQFF,TGTGCCAGCAGTTTAGGGGGCAGCCTACCATACAATGAGCAGTTCTTC
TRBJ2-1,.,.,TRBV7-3,CASSFRGSKSANEQFF,TGTGCCAGCAGCTTTCGAGGGAGTAAGTCCGCGAATGAGCAGTTCTTC
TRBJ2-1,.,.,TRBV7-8,CASSPLTTDEQFF,TGTGCCAGCAGCCCTCTGACCACCGATGAGCAGTTCTTC
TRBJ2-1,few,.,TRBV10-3,CAISESETLHEQFF,TGTGCCATCAGTGAGTCCGAGACCCTCCATGAGCAGTTCTTC
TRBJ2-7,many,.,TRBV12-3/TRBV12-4,CASSLGGLGTYEQYF,TGTGCCAGCAGTTTAGGTGGGTTGGGGACCTACGAGCAGTACTTC
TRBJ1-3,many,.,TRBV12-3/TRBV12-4,CASRETRQANWGGNTIYF,TGTGCCAGCAGAGAAACCCGACAGGCCAACTGGGGTGGAAACACCATATATTTT
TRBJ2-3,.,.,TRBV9,CASSAISTDTQYF,TGTGCCAGCAGCGCAATTAGCACAGATACGCAGTATTTT
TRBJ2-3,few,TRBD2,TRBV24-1,CATSAPTSGTDTQYF,TGTGCCACCAGTGCTCCGACTAGCGGTACAGATACGCAGTATTTT
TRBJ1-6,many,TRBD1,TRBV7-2,CASSRTGNSPLHF,TGTGCCAGCAGCCGGACAGGGAATTCACCCCTCCACTTT
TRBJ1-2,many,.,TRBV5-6,CASSLAPREDLFFGYTF,TGTGCCAGCAGCTTGGCGCCCAGGGAGGACCTCTTCTTTGGCTACACCTTC
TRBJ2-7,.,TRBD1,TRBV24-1,CATSDPDRENSYEQYF,TGTGCCACCAGTGATCCAGACAGGGAAAATTCCTACGAGCAGTACTTC
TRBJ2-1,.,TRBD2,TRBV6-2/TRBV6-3,CASSYGLAGTREQFF,TGTGCCAGCAGTTACGGTCTAGCGGGGACCAGGGAGCAGTTCTTC
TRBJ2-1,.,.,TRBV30,CAWLVGAGANEQFF,TGTGCCTGGCTCGTCGGGGCGGGGGCTAATGAGCAGTTCTTC
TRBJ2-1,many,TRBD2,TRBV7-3,CASSFGGSGHYNEQFF,TGTGCCAGCAGCTTTGGTGGTAGCGGGCACTACAATGAGCAGTTCTTC
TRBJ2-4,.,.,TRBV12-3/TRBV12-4,CASTLGGGDIQYF,TGTGCCAGCACCCTTGGGGGTGGGGACATTCAGTACTTC
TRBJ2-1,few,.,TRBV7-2,CASSPFDEQFF,TGTGCCAGCAGCCCCTTTGACGAGCAGTTCTTC
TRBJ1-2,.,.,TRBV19,CASSIGPSPRNGYTF,TGTGCCAGTAGTATAGGTCCTTCCCCACGGAATGGCTACACCTTC
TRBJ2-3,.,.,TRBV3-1,CASSPRPSQGTDTQYF,TGTGCCAGCAGCCCCCGCCCGAGCCAAGGGACAGATACGCAGTATTTT
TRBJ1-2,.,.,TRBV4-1,CASSQDEGRVGYTF,TGTGCCAGCAGCCAAGATGAGGGTCGAGTTGGCTACACCTTC
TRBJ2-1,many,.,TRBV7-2,CASSFGNEQFF,TGTGCCAGCAGCTTCGGGAATGAGCAGTTCTTC
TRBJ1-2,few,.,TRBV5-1,CASSPGGNYGYTF,TGCGCCAGCAGCCCGGGGGGCAACTATGGCTACACCTTC
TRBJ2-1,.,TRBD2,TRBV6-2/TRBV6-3,CARTQQKTSGSPAGDEQFF,TGTGCCAGAACCCAACAGAAAACTAGCGGGAGCCCAGCCGGGGATGAGCAGTTCTTC